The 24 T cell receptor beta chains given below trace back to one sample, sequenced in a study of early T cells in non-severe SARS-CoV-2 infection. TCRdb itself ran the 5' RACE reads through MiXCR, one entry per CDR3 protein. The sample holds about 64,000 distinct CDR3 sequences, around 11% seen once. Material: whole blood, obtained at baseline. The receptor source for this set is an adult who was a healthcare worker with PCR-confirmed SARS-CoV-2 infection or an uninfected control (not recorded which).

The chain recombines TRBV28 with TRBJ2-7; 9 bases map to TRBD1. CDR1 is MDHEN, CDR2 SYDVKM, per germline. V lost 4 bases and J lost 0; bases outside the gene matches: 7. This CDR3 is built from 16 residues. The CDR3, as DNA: TGTGCCAGCAGTTCCACGGGACAGGGAAACTCCTACGAGCAGTACTTC. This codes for CASSSTGQGNSYEQYF.

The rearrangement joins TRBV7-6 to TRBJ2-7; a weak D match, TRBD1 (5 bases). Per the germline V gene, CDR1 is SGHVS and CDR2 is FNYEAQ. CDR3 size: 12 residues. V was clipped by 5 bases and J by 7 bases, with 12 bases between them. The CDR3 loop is CASSQQPGEQYF. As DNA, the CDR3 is TGTGCCAGCAGCCAACAGCCAGGGGAGCAGTACTTC.

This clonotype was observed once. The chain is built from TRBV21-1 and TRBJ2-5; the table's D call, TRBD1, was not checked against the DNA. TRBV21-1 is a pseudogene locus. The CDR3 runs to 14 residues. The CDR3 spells CASIKTGGRETQYF. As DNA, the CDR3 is TGTGCCAGCATCAAGACAGGGGGAAGAGAGACCCAGTACTTC.

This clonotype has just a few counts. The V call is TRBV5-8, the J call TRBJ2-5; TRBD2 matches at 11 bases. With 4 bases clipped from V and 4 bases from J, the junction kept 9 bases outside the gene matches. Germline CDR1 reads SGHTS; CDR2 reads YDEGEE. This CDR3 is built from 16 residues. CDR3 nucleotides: TGTGCCAGCAGCCCGGCCGGGACTAGCGGTTTAGAGACCCAGTACTTC. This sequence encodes CASSPAGTSGLETQYF.

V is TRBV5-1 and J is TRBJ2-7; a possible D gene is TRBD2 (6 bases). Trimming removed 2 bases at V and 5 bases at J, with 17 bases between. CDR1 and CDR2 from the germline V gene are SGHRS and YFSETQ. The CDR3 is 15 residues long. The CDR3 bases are TGCGCCAGCAGCTTCCACGGGGGACGGGGGAACGAGCAGTACTTC. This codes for CASSFHGGRGNEQYF.

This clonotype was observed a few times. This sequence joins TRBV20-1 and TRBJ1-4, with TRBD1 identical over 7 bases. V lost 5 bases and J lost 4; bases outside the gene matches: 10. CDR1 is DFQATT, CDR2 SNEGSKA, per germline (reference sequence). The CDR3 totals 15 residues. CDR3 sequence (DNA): TGCAGTGCTCAGACCGTAGACAGGGTTAATGAAAAACTGTTTTTT. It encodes CSAQTVDRVNEKLFF.

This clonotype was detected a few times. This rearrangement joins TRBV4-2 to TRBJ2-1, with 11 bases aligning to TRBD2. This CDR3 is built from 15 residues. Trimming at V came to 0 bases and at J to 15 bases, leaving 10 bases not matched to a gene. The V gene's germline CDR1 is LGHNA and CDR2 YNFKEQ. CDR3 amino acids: CASSQEMLAGGQLFF. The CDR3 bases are TGTGCCAGCAGCCAAGAGATGTTAGCGGGGGGGCAGTTGTTCTTC.

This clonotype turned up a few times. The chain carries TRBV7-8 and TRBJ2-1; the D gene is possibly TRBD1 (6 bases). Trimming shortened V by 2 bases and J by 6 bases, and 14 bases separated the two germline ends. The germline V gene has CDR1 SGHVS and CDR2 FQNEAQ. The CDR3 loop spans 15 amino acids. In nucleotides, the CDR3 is TGTGCCAGCAGCTTACAGGGGTGGGCAACCAATGAGCAGTTCTTC. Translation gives CASSLQGWATNEQFF.

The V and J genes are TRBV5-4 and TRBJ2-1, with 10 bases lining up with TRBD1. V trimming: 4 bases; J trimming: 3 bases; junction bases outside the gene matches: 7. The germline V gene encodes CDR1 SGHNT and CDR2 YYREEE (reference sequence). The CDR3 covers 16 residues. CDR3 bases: TGTGCCAGCAGCCTGGACGGGACAGGGGACTACAATGAGCAGTTCTTC. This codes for CASSLDGTGDYNEQFF.

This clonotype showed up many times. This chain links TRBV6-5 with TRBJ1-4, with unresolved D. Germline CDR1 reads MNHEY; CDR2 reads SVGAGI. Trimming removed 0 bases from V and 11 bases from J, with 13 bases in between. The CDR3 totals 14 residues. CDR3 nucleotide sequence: TGTGCCAGCAGTTACTCTCCTGGGTCTGGGAAACTGTTTTTT. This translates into CASSYSPGSGKLFF.

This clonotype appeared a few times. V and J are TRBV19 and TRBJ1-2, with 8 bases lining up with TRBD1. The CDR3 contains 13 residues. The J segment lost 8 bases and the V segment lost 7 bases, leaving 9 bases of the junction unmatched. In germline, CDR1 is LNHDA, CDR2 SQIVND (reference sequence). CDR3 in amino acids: CASIPTGAGGYTF. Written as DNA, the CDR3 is TGTGCCAGTATCCCGACAGGGGCAGGCGGCTACACCTTC.

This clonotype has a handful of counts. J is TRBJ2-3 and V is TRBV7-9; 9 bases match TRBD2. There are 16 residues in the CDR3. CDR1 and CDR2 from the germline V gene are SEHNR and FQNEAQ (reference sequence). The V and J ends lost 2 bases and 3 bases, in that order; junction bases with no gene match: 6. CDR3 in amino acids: CASSLSSSGVTDTQYF. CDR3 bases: TGTGCCAGCAGCTTATCGTCTAGCGGGGTGACAGATACGCAGTATTTT. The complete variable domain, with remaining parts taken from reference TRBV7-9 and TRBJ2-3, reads DTGVSQNPRHKITKRGQNVTFRCDPISEHNRLYWYRQTLGQGPEFLTYFQNEAQLEKSRLLSDRFSAERPKGSFSTLEIQRTEQGDSAMYLCASSLSSSGVTDTQYFGPGTRLTVL.

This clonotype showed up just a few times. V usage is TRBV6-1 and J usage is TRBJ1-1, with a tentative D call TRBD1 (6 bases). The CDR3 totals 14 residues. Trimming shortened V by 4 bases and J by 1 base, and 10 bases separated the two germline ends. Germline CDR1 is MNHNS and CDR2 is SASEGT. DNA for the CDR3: TGTGCCAGCAGTGTAAAACAGGGGAACACTGAAGCTTTCTTT. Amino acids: CASSVKQGNTEAFF.

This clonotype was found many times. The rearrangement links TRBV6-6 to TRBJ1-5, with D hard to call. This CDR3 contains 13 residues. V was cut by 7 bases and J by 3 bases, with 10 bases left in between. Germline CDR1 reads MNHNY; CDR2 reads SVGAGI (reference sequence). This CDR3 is CASNPGLNQPQHF. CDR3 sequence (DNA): TGTGCCAGCAACCCAGGACTCAATCAGCCCCAGCATTTT.

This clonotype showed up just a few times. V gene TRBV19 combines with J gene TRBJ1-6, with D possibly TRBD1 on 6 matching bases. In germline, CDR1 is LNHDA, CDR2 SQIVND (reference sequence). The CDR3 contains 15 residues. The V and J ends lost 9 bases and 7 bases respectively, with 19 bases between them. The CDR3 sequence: CASSSGGPPNSPLHF. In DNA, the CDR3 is TGTGCCAGCTCCTCCGGGGGCCCACCAAATTCACCCCTCCACTTT. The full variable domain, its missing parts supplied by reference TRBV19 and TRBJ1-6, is DGGITQSPKYLFRKEGQNVTLSCEQNLNHDAMYWYRQDPGQGLRLIYYSQIVNDFQKGDIAEGYSVSREKKESFPLTVTSAQKNPTAFYLCASSSGGPPNSPLHFGNGTRLTVT.

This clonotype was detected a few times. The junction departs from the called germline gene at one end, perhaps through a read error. As DNA, the CDR3 is TGTGCCAGCAGCTCCTTGAATATAGACAGGGCGGCCTTC. Its protein is CASSSLNIDRAAF. The V and J genes are TRBV7-6 and TRBJ1-2; 7 bases map to TRBD1. CDR1 and CDR2 from the germline V gene are SGHVS and FNYEAQ. The CDR3 covers 13 residues.

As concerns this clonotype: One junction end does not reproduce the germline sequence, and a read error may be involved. CDR3 coding DNA: TGTGCTAGCAGCGCCGGGGGCGGGGGACATTTTTATGGCTACACCTTC. This gives the protein CASSAGGGGHFYGYTF. V is TRBV7-7 and J is TRBJ1-2; maybe TRBD1 (6 bases). This CDR3 spans 16 amino acids. CDR1 is SSHAT and CDR2 is FNYEAQ in the germline V gene (reference sequence).

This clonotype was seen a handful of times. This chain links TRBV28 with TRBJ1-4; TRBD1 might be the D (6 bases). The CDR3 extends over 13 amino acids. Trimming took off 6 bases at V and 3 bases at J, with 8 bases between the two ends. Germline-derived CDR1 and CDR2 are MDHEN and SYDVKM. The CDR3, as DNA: TGTGCCAGCAGGGGGACACCTAATGAAAAACTGTTTTTT. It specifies CASRGTPNEKLFF.

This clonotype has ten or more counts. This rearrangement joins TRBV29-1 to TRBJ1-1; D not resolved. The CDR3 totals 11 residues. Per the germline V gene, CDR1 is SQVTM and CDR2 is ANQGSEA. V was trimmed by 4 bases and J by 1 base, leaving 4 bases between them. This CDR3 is CSVGENTEAFF. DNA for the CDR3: TGCAGCGTTGGAGAGAACACTGAAGCTTTCTTT.

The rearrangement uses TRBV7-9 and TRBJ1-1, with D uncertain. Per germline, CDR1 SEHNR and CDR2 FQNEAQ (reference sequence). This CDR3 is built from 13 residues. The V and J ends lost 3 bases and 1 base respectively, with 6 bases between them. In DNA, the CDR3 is TGTGCCAGCAGCTTGCAGAGGAACACTGAAGCTTTCTTT. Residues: CASSLQRNTEAFF.

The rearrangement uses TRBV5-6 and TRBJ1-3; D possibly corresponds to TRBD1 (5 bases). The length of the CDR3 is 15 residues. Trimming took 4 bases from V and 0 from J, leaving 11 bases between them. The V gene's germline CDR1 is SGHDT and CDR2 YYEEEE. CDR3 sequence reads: CASSRGHSSGNTIYF. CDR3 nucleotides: TGTGCCAGCAGCCGTGGACATTCCTCTGGAAACACCATATATTTT.

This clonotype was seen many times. This CDR3 is CASSQEGPRRSSVGELFF. The CDR3 DNA follows: TGCGCCAGCAGCCAAGAGGGTCCGAGGCGTAGTTCCGTCGGGGAGCTGTTTTTT. The chain joins TRBV4-3 to TRBJ2-2; D remains ambiguous. The V gene's germline CDR1 is LGHNA and CDR2 YSLEER. Between the trimmed V and J ends, which lost 0 bases and 7 bases, there was a span of 21 bases. The CDR3 has 18 amino acids.

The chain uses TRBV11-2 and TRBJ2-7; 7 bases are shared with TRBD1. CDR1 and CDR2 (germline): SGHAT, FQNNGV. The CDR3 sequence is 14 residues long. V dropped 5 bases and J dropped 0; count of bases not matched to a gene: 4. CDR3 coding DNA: TGTGCCAGCAGCGGGACAGCCAGCTCCTACGAGCAGTACTTC. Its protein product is CASSGTASSYEQYF.

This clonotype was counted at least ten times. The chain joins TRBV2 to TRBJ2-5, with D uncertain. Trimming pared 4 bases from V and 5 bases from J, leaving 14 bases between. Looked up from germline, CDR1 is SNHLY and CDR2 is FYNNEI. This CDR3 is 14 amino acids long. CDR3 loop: CASSGSAEHETQYF. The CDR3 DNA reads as TGTGCCAGCAGTGGGTCGGCAGAGCACGAGACCCAGTACTTC.